This T cell receptor beta chain was sequenced in a study of blood T cell repertoires in COVID-19. Study-level background: Samples representing acute and convalescent COVID-19 were sourced from the United States, Italy and Spain.

The V segment lost 6 bases and the J segment 4 bases; nucleotides outside the gene matches: 5. Germline V CDR1 and CDR2: MNHEY, SMNVEV (reference sequence). The CDR3 covers 13 residues. This clone occurred a few times. In terms of age and location, participants ranged from about 18 to 95 years and lived in about 25 US areas. Symptom resolution, clearance, or two negative PCRs marked the recovered donors of Cohort 3. In the original processing: Amplification with reference gene primers provided the estimates of nucleated cell counts. Data came from immunoSEQ multiplex PCR; TCRdb stores just in-frame clones and leaves some out. V and J calls and clone size are as listed in that table; D and trimming were resolved from the DNA. The data show approximately 300,000 clones, with around 90% seen just once and approximately 5.2% held by the top ten.

Sample: PBMCs or T cells enriched from blood (not recorded which). The chain joins TRBV27 to TRBJ1-2; the match to TRBD1 covers 7 bases. This TCR was recovered from a man in his 60s who had recovered from COVID-19. CDR3 sequence (DNA): TGTGCCAGCAGATCGACAGGGATCTATGGCTACACCTTC. Protein sequence: CASRSTGIYGYTF.